The 2 T cell receptor beta chains in this list originate from one sample, sequenced in a study of shared clonotypes between healthy human individuals. The data were produced by immunoSEQ multiplex PCR, yet TCRdb's version contains in-frame clones alone and is incomplete. Here the sample spans about 1,800,000 clones, over 85% being singletons. Naive CD8 cells, CD45RO-negative and positively selected for CCR7, excluded terminally differentiated effector memory CD45RA+ cells. What was sequenced was naive CD8+ T cells sorted from blood. Receptor source: a man younger than 30 in good health.

In the case of this clone: This CDR3 is also generated by other DNA sequences in the sample. The rearrangement links TRBV7-2 to TRBJ1-2, with TRBD1 identical over 7 bases. Germline lookup yields CDR1 SGHTA and CDR2 FQGNSA. J lost 4 bases, V lost 6 bases, and 8 bases had no gene match. The CDR3 covers 14 residues. The CDR3 loop is CASSYLGGAYGYTF. As DNA, the CDR3 is TGTGCCAGCAGTTATCTAGGGGGCGCCTATGGCTACACCTTC.

V is TRBV5-1 and J is TRBJ2-3; no reliable D call. V dropped 2 bases and J dropped 2 bases, with 12 bases sitting between them. The CDR3 sequence is 15 residues long. Germline CDR1 is SGHRS and CDR2 is YFSETQ. CDR3 protein: CASSLGPFDTDTQYF. The CDR3 nucleotides read TGCGCCAGCAGCTTAGGCCCTTTCGACACAGATACGCAGTATTTT.